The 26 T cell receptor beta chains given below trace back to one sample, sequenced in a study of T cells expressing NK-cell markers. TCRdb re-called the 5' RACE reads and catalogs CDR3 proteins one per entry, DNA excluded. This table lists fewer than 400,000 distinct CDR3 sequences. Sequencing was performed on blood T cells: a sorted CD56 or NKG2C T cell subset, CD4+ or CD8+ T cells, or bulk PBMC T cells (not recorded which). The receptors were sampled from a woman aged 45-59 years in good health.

CDR3 region: CASSLEGQIAGELFF. The V gene is TRBV5-1, the J gene TRBJ2-2; the D call of TRBD1 rests on TCRdb alone, since no DNA is present to check it. Germline V gene data show CDR1 as SGHRS and CDR2 as YFSETQ. This CDR3 has 15 amino acids.

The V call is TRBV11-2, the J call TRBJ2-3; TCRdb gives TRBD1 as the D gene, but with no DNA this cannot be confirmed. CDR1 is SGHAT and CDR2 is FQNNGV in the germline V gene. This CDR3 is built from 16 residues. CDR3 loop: CASSPGGIFSTDTQYF.

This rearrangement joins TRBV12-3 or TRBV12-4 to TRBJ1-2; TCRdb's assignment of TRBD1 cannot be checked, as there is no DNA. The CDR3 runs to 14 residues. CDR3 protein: CASSLGARYYGYTF.

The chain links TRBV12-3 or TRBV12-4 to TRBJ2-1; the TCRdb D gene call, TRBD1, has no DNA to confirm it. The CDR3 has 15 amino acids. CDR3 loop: CASSTGTLGINEQFF.

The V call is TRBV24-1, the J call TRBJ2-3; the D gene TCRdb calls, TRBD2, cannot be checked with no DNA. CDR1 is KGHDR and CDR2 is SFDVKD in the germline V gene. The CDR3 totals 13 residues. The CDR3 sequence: CATNRDSTDTQYF.

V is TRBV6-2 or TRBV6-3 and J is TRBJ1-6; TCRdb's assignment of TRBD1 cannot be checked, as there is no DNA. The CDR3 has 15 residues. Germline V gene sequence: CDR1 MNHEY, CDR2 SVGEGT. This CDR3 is CASSYAGADNSPLHF.

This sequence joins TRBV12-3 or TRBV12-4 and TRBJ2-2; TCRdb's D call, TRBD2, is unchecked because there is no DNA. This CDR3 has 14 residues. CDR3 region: CAGSPGLRTGELFF.

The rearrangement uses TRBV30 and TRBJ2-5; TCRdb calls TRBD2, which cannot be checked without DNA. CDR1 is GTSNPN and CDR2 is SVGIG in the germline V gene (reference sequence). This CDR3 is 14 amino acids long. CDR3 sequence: CAWSVLAGGVAQYF.

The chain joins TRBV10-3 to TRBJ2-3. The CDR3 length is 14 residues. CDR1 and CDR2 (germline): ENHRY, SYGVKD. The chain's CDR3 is CAISESVVTDTQYF.

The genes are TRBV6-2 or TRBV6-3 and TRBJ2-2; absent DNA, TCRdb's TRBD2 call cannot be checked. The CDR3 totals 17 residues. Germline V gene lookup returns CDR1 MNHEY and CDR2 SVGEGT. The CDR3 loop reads CASSDGSIRAKPGELFF.

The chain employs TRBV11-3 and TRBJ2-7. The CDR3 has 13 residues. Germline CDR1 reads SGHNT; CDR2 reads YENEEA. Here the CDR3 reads CASSLTDSYEQYF.

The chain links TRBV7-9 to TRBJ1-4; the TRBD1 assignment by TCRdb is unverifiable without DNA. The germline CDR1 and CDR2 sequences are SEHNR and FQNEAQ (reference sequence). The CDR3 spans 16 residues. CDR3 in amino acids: CASSSFPGTLNEKLFF.

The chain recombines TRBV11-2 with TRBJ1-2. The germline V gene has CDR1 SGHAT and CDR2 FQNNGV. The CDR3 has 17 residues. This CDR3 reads CASSLGEGVSINYGYTF.

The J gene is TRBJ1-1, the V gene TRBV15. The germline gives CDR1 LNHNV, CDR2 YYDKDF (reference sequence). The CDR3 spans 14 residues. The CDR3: CATSKARVNTEAFF.

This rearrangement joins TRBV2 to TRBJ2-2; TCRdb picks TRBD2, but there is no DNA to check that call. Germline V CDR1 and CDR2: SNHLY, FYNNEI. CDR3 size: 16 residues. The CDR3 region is CASRGGGGLITGELFF.

This chain's CDR3 is CATSDLPWGGSGSHNEQFF. This sequence joins TRBV24-1 and TRBJ2-1; TCRdb selects TRBD2, and the lack of DNA leaves this call unchecked. Germline CDR1 reads KGHDR; CDR2 reads SFDVKD. The CDR3 extends over 19 amino acids.

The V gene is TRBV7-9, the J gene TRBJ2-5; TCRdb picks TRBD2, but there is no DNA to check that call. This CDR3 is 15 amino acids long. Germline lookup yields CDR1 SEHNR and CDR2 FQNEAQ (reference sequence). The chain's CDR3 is CASSVSGRDTETQYF. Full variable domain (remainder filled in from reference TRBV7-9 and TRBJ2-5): DTGVSQNPRHKITKRGQNVTFRCDPISEHNRLYWYRQTLGQGPEFLTYFQNEAQLEKSRLLSDRFSAERPKGSFSTLEIQRTEQGDSAMYLCASSVSGRDTETQYFGPGTRLLVL.

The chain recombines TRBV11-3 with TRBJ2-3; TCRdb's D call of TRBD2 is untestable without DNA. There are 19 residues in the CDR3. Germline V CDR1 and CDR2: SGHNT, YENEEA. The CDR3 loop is CASSSTTTSGRPVTDTQYF. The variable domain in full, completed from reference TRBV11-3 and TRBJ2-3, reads EAGVVQSPRYKIIEKKQPVAFWCNPISGHNTLYWYLQNLGQGPELLIRYENEEAVDDSQLPKDRFSAERLKGVDSTLKIQPAELGDSAVYLCASSSTTTSGRPVTDTQYFGPGTRLTVL.

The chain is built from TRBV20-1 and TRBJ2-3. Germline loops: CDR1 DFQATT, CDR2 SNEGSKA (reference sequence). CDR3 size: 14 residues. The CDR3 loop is CSARRILATDTQYF.

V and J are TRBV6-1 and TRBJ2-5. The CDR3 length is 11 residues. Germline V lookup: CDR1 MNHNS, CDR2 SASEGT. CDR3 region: CASRDVSTQYF.

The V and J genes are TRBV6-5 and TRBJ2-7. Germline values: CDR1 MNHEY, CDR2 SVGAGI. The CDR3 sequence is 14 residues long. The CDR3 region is CASSYSTGAPEQYF.

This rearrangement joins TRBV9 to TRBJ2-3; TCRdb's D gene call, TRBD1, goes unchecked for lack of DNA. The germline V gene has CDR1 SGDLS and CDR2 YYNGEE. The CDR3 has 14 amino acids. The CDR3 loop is CASSVGGHTDTQYF.

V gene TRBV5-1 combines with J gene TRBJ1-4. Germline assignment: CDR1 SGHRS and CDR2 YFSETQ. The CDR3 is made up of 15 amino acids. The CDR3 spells CASSRTEFYNEKLFF.

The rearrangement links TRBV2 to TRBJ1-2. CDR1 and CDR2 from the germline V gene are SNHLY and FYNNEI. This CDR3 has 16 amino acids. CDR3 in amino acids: CASSLSPGLTNYGYTF.

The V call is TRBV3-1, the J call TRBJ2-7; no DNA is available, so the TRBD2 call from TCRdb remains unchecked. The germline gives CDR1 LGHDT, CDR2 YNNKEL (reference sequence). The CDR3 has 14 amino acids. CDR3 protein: CASSHLAGGREQYF.

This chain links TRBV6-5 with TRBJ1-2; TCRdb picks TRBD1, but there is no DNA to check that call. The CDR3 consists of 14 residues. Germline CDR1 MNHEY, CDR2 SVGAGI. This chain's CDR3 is CASSYGGPGMGYTF.